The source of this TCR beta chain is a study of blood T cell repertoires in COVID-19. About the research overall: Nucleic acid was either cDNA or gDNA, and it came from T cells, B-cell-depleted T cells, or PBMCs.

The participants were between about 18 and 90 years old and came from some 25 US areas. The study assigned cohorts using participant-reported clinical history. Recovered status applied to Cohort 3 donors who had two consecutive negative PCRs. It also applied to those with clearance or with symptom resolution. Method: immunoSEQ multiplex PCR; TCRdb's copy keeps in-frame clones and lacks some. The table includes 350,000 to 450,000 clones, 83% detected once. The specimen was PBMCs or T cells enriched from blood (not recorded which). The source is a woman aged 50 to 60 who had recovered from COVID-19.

CDR3 protein: CASSYGGRGGNQPQHF. In DNA form, the CDR3 reads TGTGCCAGCAGTTACGGCGGCAGGGGAGGCAATCAGCCCCAGCATTTT. The chain couples TRBV6-2 or TRBV6-3 to TRBJ1-5, with a weak D call TRBD1 (6 bases). Germline V gene data show CDR1 as MNHEY and CDR2 as SVGEGT. CDR3 length equals 16 residues. Trimming shortened V by 2 bases and J by 2 bases, and 13 bases separated the two germline ends.